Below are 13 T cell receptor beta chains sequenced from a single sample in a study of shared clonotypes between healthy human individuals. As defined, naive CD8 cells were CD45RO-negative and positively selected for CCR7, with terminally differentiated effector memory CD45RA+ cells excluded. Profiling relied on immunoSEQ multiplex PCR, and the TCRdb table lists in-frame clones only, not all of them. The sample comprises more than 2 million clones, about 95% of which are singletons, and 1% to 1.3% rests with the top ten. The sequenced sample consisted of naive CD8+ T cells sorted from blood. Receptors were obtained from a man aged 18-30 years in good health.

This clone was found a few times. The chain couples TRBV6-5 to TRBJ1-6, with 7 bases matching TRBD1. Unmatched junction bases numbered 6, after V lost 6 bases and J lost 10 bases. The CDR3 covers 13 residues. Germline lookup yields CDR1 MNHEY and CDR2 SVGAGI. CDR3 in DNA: TGTGCCAGCAGCCCTACAGGGGACTCACCCCTCCACTTT. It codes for CASSPTGDSPLHF.

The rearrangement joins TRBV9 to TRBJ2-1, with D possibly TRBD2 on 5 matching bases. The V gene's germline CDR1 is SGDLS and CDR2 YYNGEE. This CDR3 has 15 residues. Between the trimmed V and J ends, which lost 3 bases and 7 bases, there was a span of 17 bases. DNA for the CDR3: TGTGCCAGCAGCGGTAGCGATAGAGTCGTGAATGAGCAGTTCTTC. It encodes CASSGSDRVVNEQFF.

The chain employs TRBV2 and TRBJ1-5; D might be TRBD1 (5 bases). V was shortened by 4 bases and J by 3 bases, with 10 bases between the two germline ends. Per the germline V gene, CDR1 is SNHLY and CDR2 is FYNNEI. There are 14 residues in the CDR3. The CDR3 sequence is CASSGPGSNQPQHF. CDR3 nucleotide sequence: TGTGCCAGCAGTGGACCAGGGTCCAATCAGCCCCAGCATTTT.

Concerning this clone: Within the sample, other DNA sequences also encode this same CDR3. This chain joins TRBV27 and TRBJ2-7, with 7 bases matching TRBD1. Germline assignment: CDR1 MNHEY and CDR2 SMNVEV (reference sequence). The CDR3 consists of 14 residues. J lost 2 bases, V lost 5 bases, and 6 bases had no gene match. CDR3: CASSPPGQPYEQYF. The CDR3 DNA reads TGTGCCAGCAGTCCGCCGGGACAGCCCTACGAGCAGTACTTC.

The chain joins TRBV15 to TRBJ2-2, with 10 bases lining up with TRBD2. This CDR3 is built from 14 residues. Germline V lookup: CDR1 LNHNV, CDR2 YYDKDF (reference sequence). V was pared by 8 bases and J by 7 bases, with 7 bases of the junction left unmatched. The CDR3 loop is CATSSGRGDGELFF. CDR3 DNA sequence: TGTGCCACCTCTAGCGGGAGAGGAGACGGGGAGCTGTTTTTT. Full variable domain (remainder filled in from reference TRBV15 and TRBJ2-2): DAMVIQNPRYQVTQFGKPVTLSCSQTLNHNVMYWYQQKSSQAPKLLFHYYDKDFNNEADTPDNFQSRRPNTSFCFLDIRSPGLGDTAMYLCATSSGRGDGELFFGEGSRLTVL.

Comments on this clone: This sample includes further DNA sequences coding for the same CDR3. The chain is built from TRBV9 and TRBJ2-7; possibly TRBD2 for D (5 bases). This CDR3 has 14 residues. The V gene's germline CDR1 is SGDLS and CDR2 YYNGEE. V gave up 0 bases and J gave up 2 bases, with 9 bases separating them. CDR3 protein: CASSVAGSTYEQYF. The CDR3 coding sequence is TGTGCCAGCAGCGTAGCGGGGAGTACCTACGAGCAGTACTTC.

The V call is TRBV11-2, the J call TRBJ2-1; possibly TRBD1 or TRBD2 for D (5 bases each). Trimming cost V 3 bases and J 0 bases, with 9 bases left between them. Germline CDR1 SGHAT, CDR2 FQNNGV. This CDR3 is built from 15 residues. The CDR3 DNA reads TGTGCCAGCAGCTTCGCCGGGGCCTCCTACAATGAGCAGTTCTTC. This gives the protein CASSFAGASYNEQFF.

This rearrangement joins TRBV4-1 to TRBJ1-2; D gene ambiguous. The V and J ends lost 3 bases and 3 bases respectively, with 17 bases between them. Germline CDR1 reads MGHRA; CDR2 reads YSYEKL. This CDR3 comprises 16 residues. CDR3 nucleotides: TGCGCCAGCAGCCAGAGGTTCAGAGGTAGGGACTATGGCTACACCTTC. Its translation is CASSQRFRGRDYGYTF.

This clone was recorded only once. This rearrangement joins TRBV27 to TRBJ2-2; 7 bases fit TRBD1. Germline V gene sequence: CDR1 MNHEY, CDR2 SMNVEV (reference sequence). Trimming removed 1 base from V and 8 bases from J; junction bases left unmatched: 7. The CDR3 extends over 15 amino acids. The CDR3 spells CASSLYRQGSGELFF. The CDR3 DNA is TGTGCCAGCAGTTTATACCGACAGGGCAGTGGGGAGCTGTTTTTT.

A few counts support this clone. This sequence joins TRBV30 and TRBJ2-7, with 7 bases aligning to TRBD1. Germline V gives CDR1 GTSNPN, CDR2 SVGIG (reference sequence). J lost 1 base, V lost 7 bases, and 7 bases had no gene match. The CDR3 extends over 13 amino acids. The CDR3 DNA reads TGTGCCTCAACAGGGGTAGGATCCTACGAGCAGTACTTC. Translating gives CASTGVGSYEQYF.

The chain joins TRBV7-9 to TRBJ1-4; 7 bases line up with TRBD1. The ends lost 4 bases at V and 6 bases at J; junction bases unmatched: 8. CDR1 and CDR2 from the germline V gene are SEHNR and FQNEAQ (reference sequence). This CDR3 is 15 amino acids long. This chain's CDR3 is CASSSLDRADEKLFF. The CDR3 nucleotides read TGTGCCAGCAGCTCTCTCGACAGGGCCGATGAAAAACTGTTTTTT. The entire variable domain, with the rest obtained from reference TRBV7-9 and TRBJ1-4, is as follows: DTGVSQNPRHKITKRGQNVTFRCDPISEHNRLYWYRQTLGQGPEFLTYFQNEAQLEKSRLLSDRFSAERPKGSFSTLEIQRTEQGDSAMYLCASSSLDRADEKLFFGSGTQLSVL.

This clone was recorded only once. The DNA of the CDR3 is TGTGCCAGCAGTGAAGGGACACACTACGAGCAGTACTTC. It codes for CASSEGTHYEQYF. V gene TRBV2 combines with J gene TRBJ2-7, with a weak D call TRBD1 (5 bases). Germline CDR1 is SNHLY and CDR2 is FYNNEI. The CDR3 runs 13 residues. V was cut by 1 base and J by 3 bases, with 7 bases left in between.

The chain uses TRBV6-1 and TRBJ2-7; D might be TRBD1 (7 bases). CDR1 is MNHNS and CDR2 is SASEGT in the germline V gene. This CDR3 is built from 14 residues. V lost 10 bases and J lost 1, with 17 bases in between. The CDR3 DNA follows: TGTGCCACTTCCCTCAGGGGGGTATCCTACGAGCAGTACTTC. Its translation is CATSLRGVSYEQYF.